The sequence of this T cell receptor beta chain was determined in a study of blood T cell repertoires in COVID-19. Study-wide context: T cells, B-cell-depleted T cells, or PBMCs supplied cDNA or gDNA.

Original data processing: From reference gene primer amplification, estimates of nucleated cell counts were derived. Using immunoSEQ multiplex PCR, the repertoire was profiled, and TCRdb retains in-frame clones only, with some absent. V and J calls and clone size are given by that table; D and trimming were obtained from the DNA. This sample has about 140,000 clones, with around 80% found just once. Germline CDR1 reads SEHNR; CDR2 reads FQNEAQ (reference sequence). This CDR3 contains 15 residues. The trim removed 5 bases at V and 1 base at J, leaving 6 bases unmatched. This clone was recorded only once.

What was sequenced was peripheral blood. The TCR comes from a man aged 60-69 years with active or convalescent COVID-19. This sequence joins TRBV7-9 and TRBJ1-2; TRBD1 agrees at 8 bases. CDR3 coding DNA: TGTGCCAGCAGCCCGAGGACAGGGCGTAACTATGGCTACACCTTC. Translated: CASSPRTGRNYGYTF.